These T cell receptor beta chains were read from a single sample in a study of vaccination and CD4 T cells after COVID-19. For these receptors, no antigen is known. TCRdb passed the PCR reads through MiXCR, listing each CDR3 protein once. The data contain about 5,400 distinct CDR3 sequences, nearly 50% of them singletons. Specimen: CD4+ T cells from blood, cultured in vitro. The origin of the receptors is a human donor who had recovered from COVID-19. CDR3s include the opening cysteine and the closing phenylalanine or tryptophan. Each record gives: CDR3 length, J gene, clone size, D gene, V gene, CDR3 DNA, CDR3 protein. D genes are given only for firm matches. Not every row has a clone size; where given, it reads once, few, many or a size class.

>15|TRBJ1-5|-|-|TRBV7-2
TGTGCCAGCAGCTTAGCGTCGGCGTTCAATCAGCCCCAGCATTTT
CASSLASAFNQPQHF
>15|TRBJ1-5|few|-|TRBV7-8
TGTGCCAGCAGCTTATTGGGGGGGGGTAATCAGCCCCAGCATTTT
CASSLLGGGNQPQHF
>15|TRBJ1-1|few|-|TRBV20-1
TGCAGTGCTATATCCCTCCGCAGCCCGAACACTGAAGCTTTCTTT
CSAISLRSPNTEAFF
>14|TRBJ1-1|-|TRBD1|TRBV12-3/TRBV12-4
TGTGCCAGTGGACCGGGACAGCAGAACACTGAAGCTTTCTTT
CASGPGQQNTEAFF
>17|TRBJ2-3|-|TRBD2|TRBV7-6
TGTGCCAGCAGCTTAGCCCCACTAGCGGGGGGTCAAGATACGCAGTATTTT
CASSLAPLAGGQDTQYF
>14|TRBJ2-1|-|-|TRBV20-1
TGCAGTGCCAGTCCCCCTTCGGGAGTTGGTGAGCAGTTCTTC
CSASPPSGVGEQFF
>15|TRBJ2-5|-|-|TRBV2
TGTGCCAGCAGGGAAGACTTAGGGGGGCAAGAGACCCAGTACTTC
CASREDLGGQETQYF
>15|TRBJ2-1|-|-|TRBV5-5
TGTGCCAGCAGCTTGGTAGGGCAGAGCTACAATGAGCAGTTCTTC
CASSLVGQSYNEQFF
>15|TRBJ2-7|large|TRBD1|TRBV7-9
TGTGCCAGCAGCTTAGGTGCGACAGGGGGCTACGAGCAGTACTTC
CASSLGATGGYEQYF
>17|TRBJ2-2|few|TRBD2|TRBV20-1
TGCAGTGCTAGACCCTTTACTAGCGGGGGGCCCACCGGGGAGCTGTTTTTT
CSARPFTSGGPTGELFF
>16|TRBJ1-5|few|-|TRBV27
TGTGCCAGCAGTCCCCTGGGCAAGGTACTCAATCAGCCCCAGCATTTT
CASSPLGKVLNQPQHF
>15|TRBJ2-3|-|TRBD2|TRBV27
TGTGCCAGCAGTTTAAGGCGGGAGAGCACAGATACGCAGTATTTT
CASSLRRESTDTQYF
>13|TRBJ2-3|-|-|TRBV20-1
TGCAGTGCGCCAGTATCTAGCACAGATACGCAGTATTTT
CSAPVSSTDTQYF
>17|TRBJ2-3|few|TRBD1|TRBV7-9
TGTGCCAGCAGCCCGGCGTCCGGGACAGGGGGCAGTGATACGCAGTATTTT
CASSPASGTGGSDTQYF
>13|TRBJ1-1|-|-|TRBV7-2
TGTGCCAGCAGCTTTTTAAGGAACACTGAAGCTTTCTTT
CASSFLRNTEAFF
>14|TRBJ2-2|few|-|TRBV20-1
TGCAGTGCTAGTGAAGGGTGGGACACCGGGGAGCTGTTTTTT
CSASEGWDTGELFF
>14|TRBJ2-6|-|-|TRBV18
TGTGCCAGCTCACCCACGGGGGGGGCCAACGTCCTGACTTTC
CASSPTGGANVLTF
>14|TRBJ2-3|few|-|TRBV20-1
TGCAGTGCTATAGGGGGAGCCTCCGTAGATACGCAGTATTTT
CSAIGGASVDTQYF
>14|TRBJ2-3|few|TRBD2|TRBV6-2/TRBV6-3
TGTGCCAGTCTAGCGGGAGGGGGCACAGATACGCAGTATTTT
CASLAGGGTDTQYF
>10|TRBJ1-2|-|-|TRBV20-1
TGCAGTGCAAAGGGTTTTGGCTACACCTTC
CSAKGFGYTF
>11|TRBJ2-7|-|-|TRBV7-2
TGTGCCAGCAGCTTAAACTACGAGCAGTACTTC
CASSLNYEQYF
>18|TRBJ1-1|-|-|TRBV6-1
TGTGCCAGCAGCGCCACACTAACAGGCCCCGGGGGGGCCACTGAAGCTTTCTTT
CASSATLTGPGGATEAFF
>14|TRBJ2-5|-|TRBD1|TRBV11-2
TGTGCCAGCAGCTTAGTTTACAGGGGCGAGACCCAGTACTTC
CASSLVYRGETQYF
>12|TRBJ1-3|-|-|TRBV2
TGTGCCAGCAGAATAACTGGAAACACCATATATTTT
CASRITGNTIYF
>15|TRBJ1-3|medium-sized|TRBD1|TRBV6-1
TGTGCCAGCAGCTTATCCGGGACAGATGGAAACACCATATATTTT
CASSLSGTDGNTIYF
>13|TRBJ1-5|-|-|TRBV7-2
TGTGCCAGCAGCTTAGGGTTGGGTCAGCCCCAGCATTTT
CASSLGLGQPQHF
>15|TRBJ2-3|few|-|TRBV11-3
TGTGCCAGCAGCTTAGTTGGTATGGGCCCAGATACGCAGTATTTT
CASSLVGMGPDTQYF
>16|TRBJ2-3|-|TRBD2|TRBV20-1
TGCAGTGCTATGAGACTAGCGGGGGCACACACAGATACGCAGTATTTT
CSAMRLAGAHTDTQYF
>14|TRBJ1-2|-|-|TRBV7-2
TGTGCCAGCAGCCGGGTCCAGGGAGGCTATGGCTACACCTTC
CASSRVQGGYGYTF
>15|TRBJ1-2|-|TRBD1|TRBV2
TGTGCCAGCACCGAACTGACAGGGGGCGGCTATGGCTACACCTTC
CASTELTGGGYGYTF
>15|TRBJ2-7|-|-|TRBV18
TGTGCCAGCTCACCACTTAGAGACCGCACATTCGAGCAGTACTTC
CASSPLRDRTFEQYF
>14|TRBJ1-2|-|-|TRBV6-2/TRBV6-3
TGTGCCAGCAGGATACAGGGAGCCCTGGATGGCTACACCTTC
CASRIQGALDGYTF
>16|TRBJ2-3|few|TRBD2|TRBV20-1
TGCAGCAAAACCACCGGGGGGATGGGAGGCACAGATACGCAGTATTTT
CSKTTGGMGGTDTQYF
>15|TRBJ1-2|-|TRBD1|TRBV4-2
TGTGCCAGCAGCCAAGCAGGGGGGGCGGTCTATGGCTACACCTTC
CASSQAGGAVYGYTF
>15|TRBJ2-3|few|TRBD2|TRBV4-1
TGCGCCAGCAGCCAAAGACTAGCGGGGGTGGATACGCAGTATTTT
CASSQRLAGVDTQYF
>14|TRBJ1-2|-|TRBD1|TRBV29-1
TGCAGCGCACTAGTAGGTCAGGGGGGCTATGGCTACACCTTC
CSALVGQGGYGYTF
>20|TRBJ2-6|once|-|TRBV6-5
TGTGCCAGCAGTTACCCCCGCCAGGGGGAAGCGGGCTCTGGGGCCAACGTCCTGACTTTC
CASSYPRQGEAGSGANVLTF
>15|TRBJ2-2|-|-|TRBV15
TGTGCCACCAGCAGAGTTCCGACTTGGGCCGGGGAGCTGTTTTTT
CATSRVPTWAGELFF
>16|TRBJ1-5|few|TRBD1|TRBV19
TGTGCCAGTAGTATGTGGGGACAGGGGGCGAATCAGCCCCAGCATTTT
CASSMWGQGANQPQHF